A single sample gave rise to the 30 T cell receptor beta chains below, sequenced in a study of human T cells and chemical hapten exposure. MiXCR, run by TCRdb on the RACE reads, gives a single entry per CDR3 protein. The sample shows 280,000 or so distinct CDR3 sequences, approximately 7.5% of them seen only once. Time point specified: pre-sensitization, week 0. Treatment noted: therapeutic diphenylcyclopropenone sensitization with weekly scalp DPC. The sequencing used whole blood, collected in connection with sensitization to the hapten diphenylcyclopropenone (DPC). The source is a man younger than 30 with alopecia areata. Some clones in this sample may be carry-over from other donors' samples.

There are a few counts of this clonotype. The chain recombines TRBV20-1 with TRBJ2-7, with 8 nucleotides matching TRBD1. V was pared by 6 bases and J by 2 bases, with 6 bases of the junction left unmatched. The CDR3 runs 13 residues. Looked up from germline, CDR1 is DFQATT and CDR2 is SNEGSKA (reference sequence). CDR3 residues: CSAGDRGTYEQYF. The CDR3 bases are TGCAGTGCAGGAGACAGGGGAACCTACGAGCAGTACTTC.

J is TRBJ2-7 and V is TRBV6-5; tentatively, D is TRBD1 (6 bases). V was shortened by 0 bases and J by 4 bases, with 16 bases between the two germline ends. CDR3 length: 16 residues. Germline-derived CDR1 and CDR2 are MNHEY and SVGAGI. In DNA form, the CDR3 reads TGTGCCAGCAGTTACTCGAGAAGGGCAGGGGTATACGAGCAGTACGTC. Translated, it gives CASSYSRRAGVYEQYV.

This chain uses TRBV7-9 with TRBJ2-2, with TRBD1 matching 8 bases. The germline gives CDR1 SEHNR, CDR2 FQNEAQ (reference sequence). The CDR3 contains 16 residues. The V segment lost 4 bases and the J segment 4 bases; nucleotides outside the gene matches: 8. This CDR3 is CASSSSRGRITGELFF. CDR3 in DNA: TGTGCCAGCAGCTCGTCCAGGGGGCGCATCACCGGGGAGCTGTTTTTT.

The V and J genes are TRBV28 and TRBJ1-2; D may be TRBD1 (5 bases). The germline gives CDR1 MDHEN, CDR2 SYDVKM. The CDR3 spans 13 residues. V lost 4 bases and J 3 bases, leaving 9 bases between the germline ends. CDR3 DNA sequence: TGTGCCAGCAGTTCGAAGACAGACTATGGCTACACCTTC. This codes for CASSSKTDYGYTF.

This sequence joins TRBV7-9 and TRBJ2-5; TRBD2 matches 7 bases. Germline loops: CDR1 SEHNR, CDR2 FQNEAQ (reference sequence). The CDR3 extends over 14 amino acids. CDR3 sequence: CATGGGSVQETQYF. The DNA for the CDR3 is TGTGCTACCGGCGGGGGTAGCGTCCAAGAGACCCAGTACTTC.

The chain employs TRBV5-1 and TRBJ2-1; D gene ambiguous. V gave up 4 bases and J gave up 4 bases, with 15 bases separating them. Germline values: CDR1 SGHRS, CDR2 YFSETQ. This CDR3 has 15 amino acids. As DNA, the CDR3 is TGCGCCAGCAGCATCCCTCCCCACGGATACAATGAGCAGTTCTTC. Amino acids: CASSIPPHGYNEQFF.

In its sample, this clonotype was seen a few times. The V gene is TRBV11-2, the J gene TRBJ1-2; D call uncertain. The CDR3 runs to 14 residues. The V end was cut by 5 bases, the J end by 5 bases, with 15 bases between. Germline V gives CDR1 SGHAT, CDR2 FQNNGV. The CDR3 nucleotides are TGTGCCAGCAGCATGCTCTGGACCCCATATGGCTACACCTTC. The encoded protein is CASSMLWTPYGYTF.

This clonotype has only a few counts. The chain recombines TRBV20-1 with TRBJ2-5, with 8 bases matching TRBD2. Germline V gene data show CDR1 as DFQATT and CDR2 as SNEGSKA (reference sequence). The J segment lost 4 bases and the V segment lost 5 bases, leaving 9 bases of the junction unmatched. The CDR3 contains 14 residues. In nucleotides, the CDR3 is TGCAGTGCTGGACCGGGGGGGCGCGGAGAGACCCAGTACTTC. Its protein is CSAGPGGRGETQYF.

This clonotype has just a few counts. The CDR3 loop is CASSPGQGPGYTF. The CDR3 nucleotides read TGCGCCAGCAGCCCAGGACAGGGGCCAGGCTACACCTTC. The chain carries TRBV5-1 and TRBJ1-2, with 9 bases lining up with TRBD1. V gave up 4 bases and J gave up 8 bases; unmatched junction bases: 6. Germline-derived CDR1 and CDR2 are SGHRS and YFSETQ. The CDR3 is made up of 13 amino acids. Combining the CDR3 with reference TRBV5-1 and TRBJ1-2 gives the whole variable domain KAGVTQTPRYLIKTRGQQVTLSCSPISGHRSVSWYQQTPGQGLQFLFEYFSETQRNKGNFPGRFSGRQFSNSRSEMNVSTLELGDSALYLCASSPGQGPGYTFGSGTRLTVV.

This clonotype was seen ten or more times. The chain couples TRBV6-2 or TRBV6-3 to TRBJ1-2, with D hard to call. With 1 base removed from V and 2 bases from J, the gap between germline ends came to 2 bases. Germline assignment: CDR1 MNHEY and CDR2 SVGEGT. CDR3 length: 12 residues. The DNA for the CDR3 is TGTGCCAGCAGTTACTACAACTATGGCTACACCTTC. Its translation: CASSYYNYGYTF.

The chain is built from TRBV4-1 and TRBJ2-7, with TRBD1 matching over 8 bases. CDR3 size: 14 residues. V trimming: 4 bases; J trimming: 3 bases; junction bases outside the gene matches: 5. The V gene's germline CDR1 is MGHRA and CDR2 YSYEKL. Written as DNA, the CDR3 is TGCGCCAGCAGCCCAAGGGACAGGTACTACGAGCAGTACTTC. Residues: CASSPRDRYYEQYF.

This clonotype was counted many times. This sequence joins TRBV12-3 or TRBV12-4 and TRBJ2-1; D might be TRBD2 (5 bases). The CDR3 totals 12 residues. V dropped 3 bases and J dropped 7 bases, with 7 bases sitting between them. The CDR3 spells CASSFPGNEQFF. DNA for the CDR3: TGTGCCAGCAGTTTTCCGGGGAATGAGCAGTTCTTC.

The chain is built from TRBV7-2 and TRBJ2-1; TRBD2 matches at 12 bases. Trimming took 5 bases from V and 2 from J; bases not matched to a gene: 7. This CDR3 is 17 amino acids long. Germline loops: CDR1 SGHTA, CDR2 FQGNSA. The DNA of the CDR3 is TGTGCCAGCAGCAAACCGACTAGCGGGGGCCCCTACAATGAGCAGTTCTTC. Its translation: CASSKPTSGGPYNEQFF.

This clonotype was counted a few times. The chain uses TRBV3-1 and TRBJ2-3, with D possibly TRBD1 on 6 matching bases. V was clipped by 0 bases and J by 0 bases, with 19 bases between them. The CDR3 length is 19 residues. Germline V CDR1 and CDR2: LGHDT, YNNKEL (reference sequence). CDR3: CASSQDLLGQPTSTDTQYF. The CDR3 DNA follows: TGTGCCAGCAGCCAAGATCTCCTCGGACAGCCTACTAGCACAGATACGCAGTATTTT.

The chain joins TRBV7-2 to TRBJ1-5; 7 bases are a match to TRBD1. The CDR3 totals 14 residues. Per the germline V gene, CDR1 is SGHTA and CDR2 is FQGNSA. The V gene end was trimmed by 4 bases and the J gene end by 3 bases; junction bases not matched to a gene: 3. CDR3 residues: CASSSDRDNQPQHF. As DNA, the CDR3 is TGTGCCAGCAGCTCAGACAGGGACAATCAGCCCCAGCATTTT.

The rearrangement links TRBV6-1 to TRBJ1-2; no clear D. V lost 7 bases, J lost 0 bases, and 15 bases lay in between. The CDR3 is 15 amino acids. CDR1 MNHNS and CDR2 SASEGT come from the germline V gene. This CDR3 is CASIVGPGTNYGYTF. The DNA of the CDR3 is TGTGCCAGCATAGTAGGGCCAGGAACTAACTATGGCTACACCTTC.

This clonotype was seen many times. This chain links TRBV6-5 with TRBJ2-2; 7 nucleotides agree with TRBD1. This CDR3 is 15 amino acids long. Losses at the gene ends were 2 bases for V and 4 bases for J; bases not matched to a gene: 4. CDR1 is MNHEY, CDR2 SVGAGI, per germline. This chain's CDR3 is CASSYLRQGTGELFF. In DNA form, the CDR3 reads TGTGCCAGCAGTTACCTTAGACAGGGCACCGGGGAGCTGTTTTTT.

This clonotype was found a few times. The chain uses TRBV14 and TRBJ2-1; D perhaps matches TRBD1 (5 bases). Germline-derived CDR1 and CDR2 are SGHDN and FVKESK. The CDR3 is 17 amino acids. The germline V and J ends were trimmed by 0 bases and 7 bases, with 19 bases remaining between them. The CDR3 sequence is CASSQELPRQLRNEQFF. As DNA, the CDR3 is TGTGCCAGCAGCCAAGAACTTCCGAGACAGTTACGGAATGAGCAGTTCTTC.

This clonotype has a count of ten or more. V gene TRBV21-1 combines with J gene TRBJ2-5; TRBD1, the D gene given by the table, was not confirmed from the DNA. TRBV21-1 is annotated as a pseudogene. The CDR3 spans 20 residues. The CDR3 bases are TGTGCCAGCACCAACATCGGGATCGACAGGCTGAGCCGAAGTTTAGAGACCCAGTACTTC. Its translation: CASTNIGIDRLSRSLETQYF.

Ten or more counts support this clonotype. The chain's CDR3 is CASSLTEVNYGYTF. In nucleotides, the CDR3 is TGTGCCAGCAGCTTAACGGAAGTCAACTATGGCTACACCTTC. The chain joins TRBV7-2 to TRBJ1-2; D uncertain. The CDR3 runs 14 residues. V lost 2 bases, J lost 2 bases, and 9 bases lay in between. In germline, CDR1 is SGHTA, CDR2 FQGNSA. The variable domain in full, completed from reference TRBV7-2 and TRBJ1-2, reads GAGVSQSPSNKVTEKGKDVELRCDPISGHTALYWYRQSLGQGLEFLIYFQGNSAPDKSGLPSDRFSAERTGGSVSTLTIQRTQQEDSAVYLCASSLTEVNYGYTFGSGTRLTVV.

This clonotype appeared many times. The chain recombines TRBV28 with TRBJ2-7, with 10 bases that match TRBD2. The CDR3 totals 16 residues. V dropped 5 bases and J dropped 5; count of bases not matched to a gene: 12. From germline, CDR1 is MDHEN and CDR2 SYDVKM. CDR3 amino acids: CASSLITSGVSDEQYF. CDR3 DNA: TGTGCCAGCAGTCTGATCACTAGCGGGGTATCAGACGAGCAGTACTTC.

This clonotype was seen a few times. The CDR3 DNA reads as TGTGCCAGCAGCCAACCGGGACTAGATACAGATACGCAGTATTTT. This gives the protein CASSQPGLDTDTQYF. The V and J genes are TRBV3-1 and TRBJ2-3; 8 nucleotides agree with TRBD2. CDR1 and CDR2 (germline): LGHDT, YNNKEL (reference sequence). This CDR3 spans 15 amino acids. V lost 2 bases, J lost 3 bases, and 4 bases stayed unmatched.

This clonotype was observed a few times. The chain joins TRBV27 to TRBJ2-4; 7 nucleotides match TRBD1. V dropped 5 bases and J dropped 0; count of bases not matched to a gene: 13. The CDR3 sequence is 18 residues long. CDR1 MNHEY and CDR2 SMNVEV come from the germline V gene (reference sequence). The CDR3, as DNA: TGTGCCAGCAGTGCTCAGGGGCGAGGGGGCGTAGCCAAAAACATTCAGTACTTC. Translating gives CASSAQGRGGVAKNIQYF.

This clonotype turned up a few times. The chain is built from TRBV5-1 and TRBJ2-7; D may be TRBD1 or TRBD2 (5 bases each). There are 14 residues in the CDR3. Between the trimmed V and J ends, which lost 0 bases and 0 bases, there was a span of 7 bases. Germline assignment: CDR1 SGHRS and CDR2 YFSETQ. The chain's CDR3 is CASSLEGSSYEQYV. The DNA for the CDR3 is TGCGCCAGCAGCTTGGAGGGGAGCTCCTACGAGCAGTACGTC.

This chain joins TRBV7-3 and TRBJ2-3; TRBD1 agrees at 9 bases. The CDR3 extends over 15 amino acids. CDR1 is SGHTA, CDR2 FQGTGA, per germline. V dropped 5 bases and J dropped 1; count of bases not matched to a gene: 4. The CDR3 sequence is CASSLTGGGTDTQYF. CDR3 sequence (DNA): TGTGCCAGCAGCCTGACAGGGGGAGGCACAGATACGCAGTATTTT. Variable domain in full (rest from reference TRBV7-3 and TRBJ2-3): GAGVSQTPSNKVTEKGKYVELRCDPISGHTALYWYRQSLGQGPEFLIYFQGTGAADDSGLPNDRFFAVRPEGSVSTLKIQRTERGDSAVYLCASSLTGGGTDTQYFGPGTRLTVL.

V usage is TRBV12-3 or TRBV12-4 and J usage is TRBJ1-4, with a possible D match to TRBD1 (5 bases). V lost 5 bases to trimming and J lost 10 bases, with 23 bases between them. The CDR3 has 16 amino acids. The CDR3 region is CASSPPLQRFQGKLFF. CDR3 DNA: TGTGCCAGCAGTCCACCCCTGCAGAGGTTTCAGGGAAAACTGTTTTTT.

In its sample, this clonotype was seen a few times. V and J are TRBV5-1 and TRBJ1-1, with a possible D match to TRBD1 (5 bases). V shed 4 bases and J shed 6 bases, with 13 bases lying between them. CDR3 length: 13 amino acids. Looked up from germline, CDR1 is SGHRS and CDR2 is YFSETQ. CDR3 coding DNA: TGCGCCAGCAGCACGAGGGTAGGGGCTGAAGCTTTCTTT. Protein: CASSTRVGAEAFF.

The J gene is TRBJ2-1, the V gene TRBV2, with D maybe TRBD2 (6 bases). With 9 bases removed from V and 4 bases from J, the gap between germline ends came to 13 bases. In germline, CDR1 is SNHLY, CDR2 FYNNEI. The CDR3 sequence is 13 residues long. This CDR3 reads CASRDFSYNEQFF. CDR3 DNA sequence: TGTGCCAGTCGGGACTTCTCGTACAATGAGCAGTTCTTC. Full variable domain (missing parts from reference TRBV2 and TRBJ2-1): EPEVTQTPSHQVTQMGQEVILRCVPISNHLYFYWYRQILGQKVEFLVSFYNNEISEKSEIFDDQFSVERPDGSNFTLKIRSTKLEDSAMYFCASRDFSYNEQFFGPGTRLTVL.

The genes are TRBV20-1 and TRBJ1-6, with 7 bases identical to TRBD1. Germline V gene data show CDR1 as DFQATT and CDR2 as SNEGSKA (reference sequence). The CDR3 runs to 13 residues. The J segment lost 10 bases and the V segment lost 0 bases, leaving 3 bases of the junction unmatched. In DNA form, the CDR3 reads TGCAGTGCTAGAGACTACAGGGGATCACCCCTCCACTTT. Amino acids: CSARDYRGSPLHF.

Ten or more counts support this clonotype. The rearrangement uses TRBV12-3 or TRBV12-4 and TRBJ1-2; the match to TRBD1 covers 10 bases. CDR3 length: 13 amino acids. V lost 8 bases, J lost 4 bases, and 4 bases stayed unmatched. In nucleotides, the CDR3 is TGTGCCAGCCACCGACAGGGGGCCTATGGCTACACCTTC. Its protein product is CASHRQGAYGYTF.